Shown below are 14 T cell receptor beta chains from a single sample sequenced in a study of cytomegalovirus exposure and HLA in healthy donors. Primers for the PCR totalled 60 Vbeta and 13 Jbeta. TCRdb keeps only in-frame clones here, not all; method: immunoSEQ multiplex PCR. The repertoire holds 120,000 to 150,000 clones, with approximately 83% as singletons. The sequencing input was PBMCs. The source of these receptors is a woman aged 40-49 years in good health and CMV-seronegative.

This CDR3 reads CASSRGQNYGYTF. CDR3 nucleotides: TGTGCCAGCAGCCGAGGACAGAACTATGGCTACACCTTC. The V gene is TRBV6-5, the J gene TRBJ1-2, with D possibly matching TRBD1 (6 bases). The CDR3 totals 13 residues. With 6 bases removed from V and 2 bases from J, the gap between germline ends came to 10 bases. CDR1 is MNHEY and CDR2 is SVGAGI in the germline V gene.

This clone was counted only a few times. Germline is not matched at one junction end, which may reflect a read error. This chain connects TRBV7-9 to TRBJ1-5; D might be TRBD1 (6 bases). CDR3 length equals 15 residues. The germline gives CDR1 SEHNR, CDR2 FQNEAQ (reference sequence). CDR3 sequence: CSSSLVGGANQPQHF. The CDR3 coding sequence is TGTTCCAGCAGCTTAGTAGGGGGAGCCAATCAGCCCCAGCATTTT.

The chain is built from TRBV19 and TRBJ2-1; TRBD2 matches 7 bases. Losses at the gene ends were 6 bases for V and 8 bases for J; bases not matched to a gene: 19. CDR1 and CDR2 from the germline V gene are LNHDA and SQIVND (reference sequence). This CDR3 has 17 amino acids. As DNA, the CDR3 is TGTGCCAGTAGCCCATTGGGGGGGACTTGGATGTGGGATGAGCAGTTCTTC. This codes for CASSPLGGTWMWDEQFF.

This chain uses TRBV7-9 with TRBJ1-3, with 7 bases aligning to TRBD1. The CDR3 totals 16 residues. Germline loops: CDR1 SEHNR, CDR2 FQNEAQ (reference sequence). Unmatched junction bases numbered 7, after V lost 5 bases and J lost 0 bases. The CDR3 sequence: CASSPRGEHSGNTIYF. Written as DNA, the CDR3 is TGTGCCAGCAGCCCCAGGGGGGAGCACTCTGGAAACACCATATATTTT. The whole variable domain, filled in from reference TRBV7-9 and TRBJ1-3, reads DTGVSQNPRHKITKRGQNVTFRCDPISEHNRLYWYRQTLGQGPEFLTYFQNEAQLEKSRLLSDRFSAERPKGSFSTLEIQRTEQGDSAMYLCASSPRGEHSGNTIYFGEGSWLTVV.

This chain uses TRBV30 with TRBJ2-5; TRBD2 aligns across 10 bases. Germline values: CDR1 GTSNPN, CDR2 SVGIG (reference sequence). V was pared by 4 bases and J by 5 bases, with 7 bases of the junction left unmatched. This CDR3 has 14 residues. This CDR3 is CAWNLAGVSETQYF. In DNA form, the CDR3 reads TGTGCCTGGAACCTAGCGGGAGTCTCGGAGACCCAGTACTTC. Variable domain in full (rest from reference TRBV30 and TRBJ2-5): SQTIHQWPATLVQPVGSPLSLECTVEGTSNPNLYWYRQAAGRGLQLLFYSVGIGQISSEVPQNLSASRPQDRQFILSSKKLLLSDSGFYLCAWNLAGVSETQYFGPGTRLLVL.

The gene calls are TRBV2 and TRBJ2-5; 7 positions agree with TRBD1. The CDR3 covers 13 residues. Trimming at V came to 6 bases and at J to 3 bases, leaving 4 bases not matched to a gene. Germline V CDR1 and CDR2: SNHLY, FYNNEI. The CDR3 loop is CASSDRVKETQYF. The DNA for the CDR3 is TGTGCCAGCAGCGACAGGGTCAAAGAGACCCAGTACTTC.

The gene calls are TRBV7-7 and TRBJ1-1, with D unclear. Trimming took 1 base from V and 1 from J, leaving 4 bases between them. CDR3 length: 13 residues. CDR1 and CDR2 (germline): SSHAT, FNYEAQ (reference sequence). CDR3 in DNA: TGTGCCAGCAGCTTAGAGAGGAACACTGAAGCTTTCTTT. Its protein product is CASSLERNTEAFF.

The chain joins TRBV28 to TRBJ2-7; D gene uncertain. Germline V gene sequence: CDR1 MDHEN, CDR2 SYDVKM. V was pared by 5 bases and J by 7 bases, with 12 bases between. CDR3 length: 12 amino acids. The CDR3 spells CASSDTPVEQYF. In DNA form, the CDR3 reads TGTGCCAGCAGTGACACACCGGTGGAGCAGTACTTC.

The rearrangement uses TRBV5-1 and TRBJ1-5; a weak D match, TRBD1 (5 bases). This CDR3 is 16 amino acids long. Per germline, CDR1 SGHRS and CDR2 YFSETQ. V lost 4 bases, J lost 3 bases, and 17 bases lay in between. CDR3 sequence (DNA): TGCGCCAGCAGCCCCCTACCAGGGAATTCCAATCAGCCCCAGCATTTT. The encoded protein is CASSPLPGNSNQPQHF.

The chain carries TRBV6-1 and TRBJ1-1, with 8 bases identical to TRBD1. The CDR3 runs 14 residues. Germline V gene lookup returns CDR1 MNHNS and CDR2 SASEGT. The junction had 18 bases not matched to a gene; V was cut back by 8 bases and J by 13 bases. The CDR3 spells CASSERGQAQRGFF. The CDR3 DNA sequence: TGTGCCAGCTCCGAGCGGGGACAGGCTCAAAGGGGTTTCTTT.

This clone was seen a few times. This rearrangement joins TRBV6-5 to TRBJ1-1; possibly TRBD1 for D (6 bases). This CDR3 has 15 amino acids. Germline values: CDR1 MNHEY, CDR2 SVGAGI. V gave up 6 bases and J gave up 0 bases, with 14 bases separating them. In DNA form, the CDR3 reads TGTGCCAGCAGGACAGGCGGCGGGCTGAACACTGAAGCTTTCTTT. Encoded protein: CASRTGGGLNTEAFF.

The chain combines TRBV7-9 with TRBJ1-1; D is perhaps TRBD1 (6 bases). From germline, CDR1 is SEHNR and CDR2 FQNEAQ (reference sequence). V was cut by 5 bases and J by 5 bases, with 12 bases left in between. CDR3 length: 13 amino acids. In DNA form, the CDR3 reads TGTGCCAGCAGCACACAGGGCGGGACTGAAGCTTTCTTT. It translates to CASSTQGGTEAFF.

The chain has TRBV10-2 and TRBJ1-2; 8 bases are shared with TRBD1. The CDR3 runs 17 residues. With V trimmed by 5 bases and J by 7 bases, 18 bases remained unmatched. From germline, CDR1 is WSHSY and CDR2 SAAADI. The CDR3 loop reads CASSLEGQTGVDGGYTF. The DNA of the CDR3 is TGCGCCAGCAGTCTGGAGGGGCAGACAGGGGTGGATGGTGGCTACACCTTC.

About this clone itself: A read error may account for a junction end that differs from germline. This chain connects TRBV11-1 to TRBJ1-1; D unresolved. CDR3 length: 15 amino acids. Germline V gives CDR1 SGHAT, CDR2 FQDESV (reference sequence). The chain's CDR3 is CASSPFKEENAEAFF. The CDR3 DNA is TGTGCCAGCAGCCCCTTTAAGGAGGAGAACGCTGAAGCTTTCTTT. The full variable domain, completed using reference TRBV11-1 and TRBJ1-1, is EAEVAQSPRYKITEKSQAVAFWCDPISGHATLYWYRQILGQGPELLVQFQDESVVDDSQLPKDRFSAERLKGVDSTLKIQPAELGDSAMYLCASSPFKEENAEAFFGQGTRLTVV.